The 29 T cell receptor beta chains below all came from one sample that was sequenced in a study of T cells in Graves' hyperthyroidism and ophthalmopathy. RNA transcripts gave rise to amplified TCR beta CDR3 regions. Initially, a first-round RT-PCR of the TCR CDR3 employed the HTBI primer set. TCRdb redid the calling of the multiplex PCR reads with MiXCR, one entry per CDR3 protein. Of under 250,000 distinct CDR3 sequences in the sample, under 20% were seen once. Material: blood. The source of these receptors is a man in his fifties or sixties with Graves' hyperthyroidism.

This clonotype was observed a few times. The V call is TRBV12-3 or TRBV12-4, the J call TRBJ2-3; D is tentatively TRBD1 or TRBD2 (5 bases each). The length of the CDR3 is 13 residues. The V gene lost 9 bases and the J gene lost 4 bases, with 14 bases spanning the gap. The DNA of the CDR3 is TGTGCCAGTAAATACGGGGCCGCAGATACGCAGTATTTT. Translated, it gives CASKYGAADTQYF.

At least ten counts were recorded for this clonotype. The V gene is TRBV6-5, the J gene TRBJ2-5; 9 bases align to TRBD2. The CDR3 has 18 amino acids. CDR1 and CDR2 (germline): MNHEY, SVGAGI. V lost 3 bases to trimming and J lost 1 base; unmatched junction nucleotides: 12. The CDR3 sequence: CASSYVVLAGVSQETQYF. Written as DNA, the CDR3 is TGTGCCAGCAGTTATGTCGTGTTAGCGGGAGTATCCCAAGAGACCCAGTACTTC.

This clonotype was recorded at least ten times. The chain carries TRBV11-2 and TRBJ1-1; a weak D match, TRBD1 (6 bases). CDR3 length equals 16 residues. The V gene's germline CDR1 is SGHAT and CDR2 FQNNGV. Between the trimmed V and J ends, which lost 2 bases and 0 bases, there was a span of 13 bases. CDR3 DNA: TGTGCCAGCAGCTTATCCACAGGGCGGGTGAACACTGAAGCTTTCTTT. Translated: CASSLSTGRVNTEAFF.

The chain is built from TRBV10-3 and TRBJ2-3, with 7 nucleotides matching TRBD1. The CDR3 runs to 14 residues. Per the germline V gene, CDR1 is ENHRY and CDR2 is SYGVKD. V gave up 10 bases and J gave up 6 bases; unmatched junction bases: 13. In DNA, the CDR3 is TGTGCCACCCAGGGGGACCTACTTGCGGATACGCAGTATTTT. Its translation: CATQGDLLADTQYF.

This clonotype was detected ten times or more. The chain recombines TRBV6-5 with TRBJ2-1; TRBD2 matches at 9 bases. CDR1 MNHEY and CDR2 SVGAGI come from the germline V gene. With V trimmed by 2 bases and J by 0 bases, 11 bases remained unmatched. This CDR3 contains 19 residues. CDR3: CASSYGLKHSGSSYNEQFF. CDR3 DNA sequence: TGTGCCAGCAGTTACGGGCTGAAGCATAGCGGGAGCTCCTACAATGAGCAGTTCTTC.

This clonotype was found a few times. The V gene is TRBV5-1, the J gene TRBJ2-6; 8 positions agree with TRBD2. V trimming: 1 base; J trimming: 0 bases; junction bases outside the gene matches: 3. This CDR3 spans 17 amino acids. Germline assignment: CDR1 SGHRS and CDR2 YFSETQ. The CDR3 region is CASSLNSGNSGANVLTF. Here the CDR3 DNA reads TGCGCCAGCAGCTTGAATAGCGGGAACTCTGGGGCCAACGTCCTGACTTTC.

This clonotype has at least ten counts. The chain employs TRBV5-1 and TRBJ1-2; D possibly corresponds to TRBD1 (5 bases). This CDR3 has 13 residues. Trimming stripped 0 bases from V and 4 bases from J, with 7 bases between. CDR1 is SGHRS and CDR2 is YFSETQ in the germline V gene. CDR3 sequence reads: CASSLAGTYGYTF. As DNA, the CDR3 is TGCGCCAGCAGCTTGGCGGGGACCTATGGCTACACCTTC.

V and J are TRBV20-1 and TRBJ2-2; 7 bases line up with TRBD2. V was pared by 3 bases and J by 5 bases, with 6 bases of the junction left unmatched. The CDR3 has 14 residues. The germline V gene has CDR1 DFQATT and CDR2 SNEGSKA (reference sequence). CDR3 sequence: CSASGGSGTGELFF. The CDR3 nucleotides read TGCAGTGCTAGCGGCGGGAGCGGAACCGGGGAGCTGTTTTTT.

This clonotype has ten or more counts. The J gene is TRBJ2-3, the V gene TRBV12-5; 9 positions agree with TRBD2. After removal of 5 bases from V and 2 bases from J, the junction contained 8 bases not matched to a gene. The V gene's germline CDR1 is LGHNT and CDR2 FRNRAP. The CDR3 covers 16 residues. CDR3 loop: CASGNAGTSNTDTQYF. The CDR3 nucleotides read TGTGCTAGTGGTAACGCCGGGACTAGCAACACAGATACGCAGTATTTT.

This clonotype was recorded at least ten times. This chain joins TRBV6-2 or TRBV6-3 and TRBJ1-5; 8 positions agree with TRBD1. The CDR3 is 16 amino acids. Looked up from germline, CDR1 is MNHEY and CDR2 is SVGEGT. V shed 6 bases, J shed 3 bases, and the junction held 10 bases outside the gene matches. Written as DNA, the CDR3 is TGTGCCAGCAGCCGGACAGGGACAATGAACAATCAGCCCCAGCATTTT. Translation: CASSRTGTMNNQPQHF.

This clonotype was seen at least ten times. The chain is built from TRBV28 and TRBJ1-4; 7 nucleotides line up with TRBD1. The V and J ends lost 5 bases and 11 bases, in that order; junction bases with no gene match: 11. Germline loops: CDR1 MDHEN, CDR2 SYDVKM. The CDR3 has 14 amino acids. This CDR3 is CASSPHGQAEKLFF. CDR3 sequence (DNA): TGTGCCAGCAGTCCACACGGACAGGCCGAGAAACTGTTTTTT.

The chain links TRBV6-1 to TRBJ2-1, with a weak D call TRBD2 (6 bases). Trimming removed 10 bases at V and 0 bases at J, with 22 bases between. The CDR3 extends over 17 amino acids. CDR1 is MNHNS and CDR2 is SASEGT in the germline V gene. The CDR3 spells CATRSGTSGHSYNEQFF. The CDR3 DNA follows: TGTGCCACTCGCTCGGGGACGAGCGGGCACTCCTACAATGAGCAGTTCTTC.

The chain carries TRBV7-9 and TRBJ1-2, with no clear D. This CDR3 comprises 11 residues. The V gene's germline CDR1 is SEHNR and CDR2 FQNEAQ (reference sequence). The DNA for the CDR3 is TGTGCTATCACGGCCGACTATGGCTACACCTTC. This codes for CAITADYGYTF. Complete variable domain (other parts from reference TRBV7-9 and TRBJ1-2): DTGVSQNPRHKITKRGQNVTFRCDPISEHNRLYWYRQTLGQGPEFLTYFQNEAQLEKSRLLSDRFSAERPKGSFSTLEIQRTEQGDSAMYLCAITADYGYTFGSGTRLTVV.

The V gene is TRBV11-2, the J gene TRBJ2-7, with 7 bases matching TRBD2. The CDR3 length is 14 residues. The trim removed 5 bases at V and 3 bases at J, leaving 7 bases unmatched. CDR1 and CDR2 (germline): SGHAT, FQNNGV. In DNA form, the CDR3 reads TGTGCCAGCAGCCCGCGGGAGACCGACTACGAGCAGTACTTC. It translates to CASSPRETDYEQYF. Drawing the rest from reference TRBV11-2 and TRBJ2-7, the complete variable domain is EAGVAQSPRYKIIEKRQSVAFWCNPISGHATLYWYQQILGQGPKLLIQFQNNGVVDDSQLPKDRFSAERLKGVDSTLKIQPAKLEDSAVYLCASSPRETDYEQYFGPGTRLTVT.

The rearrangement links TRBV19 to TRBJ1-5; D not resolved. The CDR3 runs to 13 residues. Deletions cut 5 bases from V and 4 bases from J, with 9 bases between. CDR1 and CDR2 (germline): LNHDA, SQIVND (reference sequence). The CDR3 reads CASSGRENQPQHF. For the CDR3, the DNA is TGTGCCAGTAGTGGAAGGGAGAATCAGCCCCAGCATTTT. The whole variable domain, filled in from reference TRBV19 and TRBJ1-5, reads DGGITQSPKYLFRKEGQNVTLSCEQNLNHDAMYWYRQDPGQGLRLIYYSQIVNDFQKGDIAEGYSVSREKKESFPLTVTSAQKNPTAFYLCASSGRENQPQHFGDGTRLSIL.

The chain joins TRBV9 to TRBJ2-1; TRBD2 might be the D (6 bases). Germline lookup yields CDR1 SGDLS and CDR2 YYNGEE. Between the trimmed V and J ends, which lost 0 bases and 0 bases, there was a span of 10 bases. CDR3 length: 16 amino acids. The CDR3 DNA follows: TGTGCCAGCAGCGTAGCTGGCGGGGTCTCCTACAATGAGCAGTTCTTC. It codes for CASSVAGGVSYNEQFF.

This clonotype was picked up a small number of times. V gene TRBV28 combines with J gene TRBJ1-6, with D tentatively TRBD1 (6 bases). V was trimmed by 5 bases and J by 7 bases, leaving 15 bases between them. Germline V gives CDR1 MDHEN, CDR2 SYDVKM. The CDR3 loop spans 15 amino acids. CDR3: CASSSGGAGNSPLHF. The CDR3 bases are TGTGCCAGCAGTAGTGGGGGGGCAGGGAATTCACCCCTCCACTTT.

In its sample, this clonotype was seen many times. This chain uses TRBV28 with TRBJ2-1; no clear D. The length of the CDR3 is 15 residues. CDR1 and CDR2 (germline): MDHEN, SYDVKM. V was shortened by 8 bases and J by 5 bases, with 19 bases between the two germline ends. CDR3 coding DNA: TGTGCCAGCCTCCCCGGTCACGAATCCGACAATGAGCAGTTCTTC. Translated: CASLPGHESDNEQFF.

This rearrangement joins TRBV14 to TRBJ2-7; 9 bases are shared with TRBD1. The ends lost 1 base at V and 3 bases at J; junction bases unmatched: 16. The CDR3 is made up of 19 amino acids. From germline, CDR1 is SGHDN and CDR2 FVKESK. The CDR3 coding sequence is TGTGCCAGCAGCCAAGCGGGACAGGGCCGACTCCCTGGTTTCTACGAGCAGTACTTC. Translated: CASSQAGQGRLPGFYEQYF.

The J gene is TRBJ2-1, the V gene TRBV3-1; 8 bases are a match to TRBD2. Trimming at V came to 1 base and at J to 9 bases, leaving 5 bases not matched to a gene. The CDR3 length is 14 residues. The V gene's germline CDR1 is LGHDT and CDR2 YNNKEL (reference sequence). CDR3 nucleotides: TGTGCCAGCAGCCAAGTAGCGGGATCGGTTGAGCAGTTCTTC. This encodes CASSQVAGSVEQFF.

This clonotype has ten or more counts. The chain employs TRBV3-1 and TRBJ2-5; D might be TRBD1 (5 bases). V shed 8 bases and J shed 5 bases, with 12 bases lying between them. CDR1 is LGHDT and CDR2 is YNNKEL in the germline V gene (reference sequence). CDR3 length: 12 amino acids. Here the CDR3 reads CASGQSWETQYF. CDR3 sequence (DNA): TGTGCCAGCGGACAATCGTGGGAGACCCAGTACTTC.

This clonotype was seen a few times. The chain employs TRBV20-1 and TRBJ2-1; 9 bases are a match to TRBD1. This CDR3 contains 14 residues. The trim removed 6 bases at V and 2 bases at J, leaving 5 bases unmatched. Germline lookup yields CDR1 DFQATT and CDR2 SNEGSKA (reference sequence). The CDR3 coding sequence is TGCAGTGCCTCGAGGGACAGGGCCTACAATGAGCAGTTCTTC. Translating it yields CSASRDRAYNEQFF.

The chain is built from TRBV6-1 and TRBJ2-7; D unclear. Trimming took 1 base from V and 2 from J, leaving 9 bases between them. This CDR3 has 14 residues. Per germline, CDR1 MNHNS and CDR2 SASEGT. CDR3 amino acids: CASSEGWFAYEQYF. CDR3 DNA: TGTGCCAGCAGTGAAGGGTGGTTTGCCTACGAGCAGTACTTC.

The chain links TRBV28 to TRBJ1-4; no clear D. V lost 5 bases to trimming and J lost 8 bases, with 6 bases between them. This CDR3 region has 11 residues. CDR1 and CDR2 (germline): MDHEN, SYDVKM. This CDR3 is CASSSEEKLFF. CDR3 DNA: TGTGCCAGCAGTAGTGAAGAAAAACTGTTTTTT.

The chain joins TRBV5-6 to TRBJ1-1, with D uncertain. With 8 bases removed from V and 5 bases from J, the gap between germline ends came to 13 bases. The CDR3 loop spans 12 amino acids. The germline gives CDR1 SGHDT, CDR2 YYEEEE. The CDR3 reads CASSRPGTEAFF. The CDR3, as DNA: TGTGCCAGTAGTCGACCCGGGACTGAAGCTTTCTTT.

This clonotype was seen many times. V is TRBV6-1 and J is TRBJ2-7, with 8 bases identical to TRBD1. The V segment lost 10 bases and the J segment 3 bases; nucleotides outside the gene matches: 14. This CDR3 spans 15 amino acids. CDR1 is MNHNS, CDR2 SASEGT, per germline. The CDR3 nucleotides read TGTGCCACTTTTACCTATCCAGGGGGCGGCTACGAGCAGTACTTC. It translates to CATFTYPGGGYEQYF.

The V call is TRBV3-1, the J call TRBJ1-2; D gene uncertain. With 0 bases removed from V and 7 bases from J, the gap between germline ends came to 12 bases. The germline CDR1 and CDR2 sequences are LGHDT and YNNKEL (reference sequence). The CDR3 sequence is 14 residues long. CDR3 sequence: CASSQDLRAGGYTF. The CDR3 DNA reads TGTGCCAGCAGCCAAGATTTGAGGGCCGGTGGCTACACCTTC.

The genes are TRBV20-1 and TRBJ2-3; D is unclear. The CDR3 is 12 amino acids. Germline values: CDR1 DFQATT, CDR2 SNEGSKA (reference sequence). V was cut by 5 bases and J by 2 bases, with 8 bases left in between. The CDR3 DNA reads as TGCAGTGCTCAAGCGCCCACAGATACGCAGTATTTT. Protein: CSAQAPTDTQYF.

CDR3 residues: CASSSLDYEQYF. The CDR3 DNA reads as TGTGCCAGCAGCTCGTTGGATTACGAGCAGTACTTC. V is TRBV11-3 and J is TRBJ2-7; D remains unclear. V was shortened by 4 bases and J by 4 bases, with 8 bases between the two germline ends. The CDR3 spans 12 residues. Germline V gives CDR1 SGHNT, CDR2 YENEEA.